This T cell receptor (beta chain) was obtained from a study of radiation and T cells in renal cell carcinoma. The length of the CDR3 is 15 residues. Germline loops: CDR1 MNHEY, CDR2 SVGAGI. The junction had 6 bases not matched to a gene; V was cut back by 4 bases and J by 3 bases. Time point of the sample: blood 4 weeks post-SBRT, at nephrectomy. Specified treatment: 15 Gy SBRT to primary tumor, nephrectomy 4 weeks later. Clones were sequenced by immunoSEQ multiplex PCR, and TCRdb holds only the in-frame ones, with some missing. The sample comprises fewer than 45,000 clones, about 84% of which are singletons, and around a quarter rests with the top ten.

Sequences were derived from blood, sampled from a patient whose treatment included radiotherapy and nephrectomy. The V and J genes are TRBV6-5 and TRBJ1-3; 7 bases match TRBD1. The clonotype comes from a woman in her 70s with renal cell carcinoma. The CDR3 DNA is TGTGCCAGCAGTTTGAGCGGACAGGTTGGAAACACCATATATTTT. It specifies CASSLSGQVGNTIYF.